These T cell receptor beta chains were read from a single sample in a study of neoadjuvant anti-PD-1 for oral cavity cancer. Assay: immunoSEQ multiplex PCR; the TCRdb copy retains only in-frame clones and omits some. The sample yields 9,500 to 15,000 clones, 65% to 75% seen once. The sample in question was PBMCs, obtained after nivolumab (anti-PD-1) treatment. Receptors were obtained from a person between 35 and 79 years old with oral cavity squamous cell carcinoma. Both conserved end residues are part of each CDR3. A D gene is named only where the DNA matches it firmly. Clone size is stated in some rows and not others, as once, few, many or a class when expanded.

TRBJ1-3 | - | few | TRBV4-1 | TGCGCCAGCAGGGCAGACGGTTATTTCGACTCTGGAAACACCATATATTTT | CASRADGYFDSGNTIYF
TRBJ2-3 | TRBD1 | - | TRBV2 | TGTGCCAGCACGAACAGGGGGAGCACAGATACGCAGTATTTT | CASTNRGSTDTQYF
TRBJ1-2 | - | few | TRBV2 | TGTGCCTCACAGGTTAGGGATGGCTACACCTTC | CASQVRDGYTF
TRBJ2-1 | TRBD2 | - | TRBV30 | TGTGCCTGGAGTCCTGGGAGCGGGGCCTACTACAATGAGCAGTTCTTC | CAWSPGSGAYYNEQFF
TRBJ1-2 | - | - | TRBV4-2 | TGTGCCAGCAGCCAACTGGACAGTATCTATGGCTACACCTTC | CASSQLDSIYGYTF
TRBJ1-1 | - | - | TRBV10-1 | TGCGCCAGCAGCAAGGGTCAGCCGGGCACTGAAGCTTTCTTT | CASSKGQPGTEAFF
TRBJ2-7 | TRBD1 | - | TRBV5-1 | TGCGCCAGCCGACGAACAGGGGGCTACGAGCAGTACTTC | CASRRTGGYEQYF
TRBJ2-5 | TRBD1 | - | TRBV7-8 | TGTGCCAGCAGCCGGGACAGGGGCCTCTGGGAGACCCAGTACTTC | CASSRDRGLWETQYF
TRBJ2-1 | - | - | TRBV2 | TGTGCCAGCAGTGGGCAGGGGCTTCCAAACAATGAGCAGTTCTTC | CASSGQGLPNNEQFF
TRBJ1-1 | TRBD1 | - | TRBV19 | TGTGCCAGTAGTGCCGGACAGGAGGGGAGCACTGAAGCTTTCTTT | CASSAGQEGSTEAFF
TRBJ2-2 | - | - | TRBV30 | TGTGCCTGGAGTGTAGGGGGAACCGGGGAGCTGTTTTTT | CAWSVGGTGELFF
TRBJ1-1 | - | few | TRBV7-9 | TGTGCCAGCAGCTTAGCGGGGAGTGAAGCTTTCTTT | CASSLAGSEAFF
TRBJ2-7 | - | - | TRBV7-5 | TGTGTCAGAACCCCCCACGGCAGAAGGGACGAGCAGTACTTC | CVRTPHGRRDEQYF
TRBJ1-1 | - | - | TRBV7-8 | TGTGCCAGCAGGGGGAAAGCTGTTGAAGCTTTCTTT | CASRGKAVEAFF
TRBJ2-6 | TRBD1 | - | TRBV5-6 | TGTGCCAGCCGTGACAGGGAACCTCTGGGGGCCAACGTCCTGACTTTC | CASRDREPLGANVLTF
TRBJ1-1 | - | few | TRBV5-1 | TGCGCCAGCAAGGATACGGATAGATTGAACACTGAAGCTTTCTTT | CASKDTDRLNTEAFF
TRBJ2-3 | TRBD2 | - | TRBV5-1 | TGCGCCAGCAGCTTGGGGCTAGCGGGGACGGGGGATACGCAGTATTTT | CASSLGLAGTGDTQYF
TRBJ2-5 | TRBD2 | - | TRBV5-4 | TGTGCCAGCAGCTTTAAAAGACTAGCGGTACAGTTAGAGACCCAGTACTTC | CASSFKRLAVQLETQYF
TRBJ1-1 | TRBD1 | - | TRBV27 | TGTGCCAGCAGTTCTTCCTGGGACAGGGGTGGGACTGAAGCTTTCTTT | CASSSSWDRGGTEAFF
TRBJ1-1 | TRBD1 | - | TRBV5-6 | TGTGCCAGCAGCCCGGGACAGGGGTGGATGAACACTGAAGCTTTCTTT | CASSPGQGWMNTEAFF